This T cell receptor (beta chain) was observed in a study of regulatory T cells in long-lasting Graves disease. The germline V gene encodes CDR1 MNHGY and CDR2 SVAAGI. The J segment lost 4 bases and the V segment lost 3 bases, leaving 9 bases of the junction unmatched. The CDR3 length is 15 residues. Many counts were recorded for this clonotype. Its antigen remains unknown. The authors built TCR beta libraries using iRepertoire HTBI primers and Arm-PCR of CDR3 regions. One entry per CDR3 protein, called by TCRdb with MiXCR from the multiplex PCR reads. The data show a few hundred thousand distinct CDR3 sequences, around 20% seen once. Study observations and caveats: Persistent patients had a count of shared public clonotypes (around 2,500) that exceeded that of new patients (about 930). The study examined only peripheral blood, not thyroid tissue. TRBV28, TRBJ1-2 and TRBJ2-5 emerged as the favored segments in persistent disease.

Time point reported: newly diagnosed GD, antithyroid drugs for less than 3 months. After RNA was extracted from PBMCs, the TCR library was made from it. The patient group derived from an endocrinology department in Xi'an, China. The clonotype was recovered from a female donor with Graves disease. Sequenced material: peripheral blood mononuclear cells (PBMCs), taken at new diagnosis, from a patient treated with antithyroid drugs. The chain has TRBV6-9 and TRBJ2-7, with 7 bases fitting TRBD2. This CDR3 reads CASSYDSGMGYEQYF. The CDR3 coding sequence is TGTGCCAGCAGTTACGACAGCGGGATGGGGTACGAGCAGTACTTC.